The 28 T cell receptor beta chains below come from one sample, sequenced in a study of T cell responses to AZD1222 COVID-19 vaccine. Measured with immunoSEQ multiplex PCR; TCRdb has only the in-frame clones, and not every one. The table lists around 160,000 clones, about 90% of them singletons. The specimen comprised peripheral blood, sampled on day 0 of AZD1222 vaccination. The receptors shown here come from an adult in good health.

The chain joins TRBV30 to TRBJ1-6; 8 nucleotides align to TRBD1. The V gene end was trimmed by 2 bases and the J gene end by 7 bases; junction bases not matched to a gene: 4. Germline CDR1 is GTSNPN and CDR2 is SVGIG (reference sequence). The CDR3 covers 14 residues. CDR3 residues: CAWSQGARNSPLHF. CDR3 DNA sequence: TGTGCCTGGAGTCAGGGGGCGCGGAATTCACCCCTCCACTTT.

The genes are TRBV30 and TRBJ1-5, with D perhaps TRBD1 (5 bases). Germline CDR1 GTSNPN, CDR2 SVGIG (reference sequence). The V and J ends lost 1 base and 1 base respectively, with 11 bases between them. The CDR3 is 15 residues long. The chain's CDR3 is CAWSAYRRSNQPQHF. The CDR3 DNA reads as TGTGCCTGGAGTGCATACAGGAGAAGCAATCAGCCCCAGCATTTT.

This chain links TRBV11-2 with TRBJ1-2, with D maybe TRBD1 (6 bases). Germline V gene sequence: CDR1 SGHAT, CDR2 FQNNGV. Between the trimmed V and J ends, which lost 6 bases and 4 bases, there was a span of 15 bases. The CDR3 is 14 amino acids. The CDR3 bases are TGTGCCAGCAGGCCCCCCGGCAGGGGCTATGGCTACACCTTC. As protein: CASRPPGRGYGYTF.

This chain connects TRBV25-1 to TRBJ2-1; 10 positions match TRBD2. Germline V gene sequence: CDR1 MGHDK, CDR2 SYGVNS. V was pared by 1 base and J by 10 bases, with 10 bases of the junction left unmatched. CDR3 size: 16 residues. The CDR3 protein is CASSELGRLAGDEQFF. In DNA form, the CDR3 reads TGTGCCAGCAGTGAATTGGGTAGGCTAGCGGGAGACGAGCAGTTCTTC.

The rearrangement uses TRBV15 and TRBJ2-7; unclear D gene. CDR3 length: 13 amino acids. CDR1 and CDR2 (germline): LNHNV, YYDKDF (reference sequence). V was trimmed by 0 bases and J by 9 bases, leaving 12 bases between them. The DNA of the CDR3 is TGTGCCACCAGCAGAGATTCGGGCGAAGGGCAGTACTTC. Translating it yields CATSRDSGEGQYF.

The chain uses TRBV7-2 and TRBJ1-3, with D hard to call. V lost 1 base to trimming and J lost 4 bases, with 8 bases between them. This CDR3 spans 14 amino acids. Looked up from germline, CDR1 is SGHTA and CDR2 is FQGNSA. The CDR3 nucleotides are TGTGCCAGCAGCTTAGGAGGAGGGGGAAACACCATATATTTT. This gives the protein CASSLGGGGNTIYF.

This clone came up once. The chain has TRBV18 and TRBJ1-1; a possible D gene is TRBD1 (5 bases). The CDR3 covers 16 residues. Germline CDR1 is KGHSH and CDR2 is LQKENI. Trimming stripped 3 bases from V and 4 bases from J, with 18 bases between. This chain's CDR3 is CASSPLSGTGRTEAFF. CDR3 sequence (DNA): TGTGCCAGCTCACCTCTCTCCGGGACCGGTCGCACTGAAGCTTTCTTT. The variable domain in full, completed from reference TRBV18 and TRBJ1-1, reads NAGVMQNPRHLVRRRGQEARLRCSPMKGHSHVYWYRQLPEEGLKFMVYLQKENIIDESGMPKERFSAEFPKEGPSILRIQQVVRGDSAAYFCASSPLSGTGRTEAFFGQGTRLTVV.

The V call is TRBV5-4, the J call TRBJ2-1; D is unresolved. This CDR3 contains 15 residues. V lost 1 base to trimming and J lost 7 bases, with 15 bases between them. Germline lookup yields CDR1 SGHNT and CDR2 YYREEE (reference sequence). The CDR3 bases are TGTGCCAGCAGCTTGTATTACCCCGACGGTAATGAGCAGTTCTTC. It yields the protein CASSLYYPDGNEQFF. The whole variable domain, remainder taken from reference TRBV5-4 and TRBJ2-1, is ETGVTQSPTHLIKTRGQQVTLRCSSQSGHNTVSWYQQALGQGPQFIFQYYREEENGRGNFPPRFSGLQFPNYSSELNVNALELDDSALYLCASSLYYPDGNEQFFGPGTRLTVL.

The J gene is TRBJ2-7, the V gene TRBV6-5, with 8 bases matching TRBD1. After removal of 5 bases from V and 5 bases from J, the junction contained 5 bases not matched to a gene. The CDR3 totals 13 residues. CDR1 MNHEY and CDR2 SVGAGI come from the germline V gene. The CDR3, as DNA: TGTGCCAGCAGTCGCGGGACAGGCCACGAGCAGTACTTC. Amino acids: CASSRGTGHEQYF.

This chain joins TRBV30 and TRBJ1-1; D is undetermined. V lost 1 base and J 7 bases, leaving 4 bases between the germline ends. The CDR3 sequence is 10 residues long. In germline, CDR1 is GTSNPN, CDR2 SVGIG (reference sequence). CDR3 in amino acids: CAWSDSEAFF. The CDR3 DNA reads TGTGCCTGGAGTGACAGTGAAGCTTTCTTT.

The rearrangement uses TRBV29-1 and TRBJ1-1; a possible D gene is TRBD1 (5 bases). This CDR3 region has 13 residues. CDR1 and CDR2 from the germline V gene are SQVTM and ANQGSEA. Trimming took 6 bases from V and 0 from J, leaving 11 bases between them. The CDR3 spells CSVGDGMNTEAFF. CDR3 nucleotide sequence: TGCAGCGTCGGGGACGGCATGAACACTGAAGCTTTCTTT.

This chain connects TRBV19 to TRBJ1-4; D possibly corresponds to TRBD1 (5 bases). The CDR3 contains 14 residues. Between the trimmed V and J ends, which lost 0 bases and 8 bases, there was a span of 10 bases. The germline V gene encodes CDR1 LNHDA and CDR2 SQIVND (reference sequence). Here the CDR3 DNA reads TGTGCCAGTAGTATAGATCTGGGGACGGAAAAACTGTTTTTT. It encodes CASSIDLGTEKLFF.

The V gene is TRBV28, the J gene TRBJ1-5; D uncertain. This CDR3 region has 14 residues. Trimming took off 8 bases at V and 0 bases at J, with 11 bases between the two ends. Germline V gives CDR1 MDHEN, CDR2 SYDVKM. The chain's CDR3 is CASGLQNSNQPQHF. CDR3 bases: TGTGCCAGCGGATTGCAGAATAGCAATCAGCCCCAGCATTTT. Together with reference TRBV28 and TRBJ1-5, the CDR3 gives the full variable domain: DVKVTQSSRYLVKRTGEKVFLECVQDMDHENMFWYRQDPGLGLRLIYFSYDVKMKEKGDIPEGYSVSREKKERFSLILESASTNQTSMYLCASGLQNSNQPQHFGDGTRLSIL.

CDR3 in amino acids: CASSERGGALSNQPQHF. CDR3 nucleotide sequence: TGTGCCAGCAGTGAAAGGGGCGGAGCCTTGAGCAATCAGCCCCAGCATTTT. The chain has TRBV6-1 and TRBJ1-5, with D possibly TRBD1 on 5 matching bases. Germline values: CDR1 MNHNS, CDR2 SASEGT. The CDR3 covers 17 residues. V lost 2 bases to trimming and J lost 1 base, with 15 bases between them.

The CDR3 DNA sequence: TGTGCCAGCAGCCCCCGCCAGGGGGGAGGCACCGGGGAGCTGTTTTTT. It yields the protein CASSPRQGGGTGELFF. The genes are TRBV9 and TRBJ2-2, with D maybe TRBD1 (7 bases). This CDR3 has 16 amino acids. The V gene's germline CDR1 is SGDLS and CDR2 YYNGEE. V lost 4 bases to trimming and J lost 4 bases, with 17 bases between them.

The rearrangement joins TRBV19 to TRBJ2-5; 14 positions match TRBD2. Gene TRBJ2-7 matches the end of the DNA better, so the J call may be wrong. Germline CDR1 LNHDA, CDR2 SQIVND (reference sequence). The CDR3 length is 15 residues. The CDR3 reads CASSPGLAGAYEQYF. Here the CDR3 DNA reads TGTGCCAGTAGTCCGGGACTAGCGGGAGCCTACGAGCAGTACTTC.

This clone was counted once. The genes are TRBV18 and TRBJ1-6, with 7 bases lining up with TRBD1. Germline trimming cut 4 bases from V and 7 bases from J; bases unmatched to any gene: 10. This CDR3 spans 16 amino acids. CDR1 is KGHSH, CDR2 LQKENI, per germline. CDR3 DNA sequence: TGTGCCAGCTCACGGGAACAGGGGAGCATCAATTCACCCCTCCACTTT. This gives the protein CASSREQGSINSPLHF.

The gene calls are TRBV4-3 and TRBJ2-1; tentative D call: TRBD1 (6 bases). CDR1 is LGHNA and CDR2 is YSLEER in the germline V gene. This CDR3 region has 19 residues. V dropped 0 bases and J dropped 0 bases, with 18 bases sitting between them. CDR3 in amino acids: CASSQDRGSFLNSYNEQFF. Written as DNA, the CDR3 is TGCGCCAGCAGCCAAGATAGGGGGTCCTTTTTAAACTCCTACAATGAGCAGTTCTTC.

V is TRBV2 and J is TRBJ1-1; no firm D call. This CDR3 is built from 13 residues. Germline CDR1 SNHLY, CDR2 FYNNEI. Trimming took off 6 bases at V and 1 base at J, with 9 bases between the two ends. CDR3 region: CASREIRNTEAFF. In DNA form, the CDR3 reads TGTGCCAGCAGAGAAATACGGAACACTGAAGCTTTCTTT. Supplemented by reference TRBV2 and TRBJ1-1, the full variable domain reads EPEVTQTPSHQVTQMGQEVILRCVPISNHLYFYWYRQILGQKVEFLVSFYNNEISEKSEIFDDQFSVERPDGSNFTLKIRSTKLEDSAMYFCASREIRNTEAFFGQGTRLTVV.

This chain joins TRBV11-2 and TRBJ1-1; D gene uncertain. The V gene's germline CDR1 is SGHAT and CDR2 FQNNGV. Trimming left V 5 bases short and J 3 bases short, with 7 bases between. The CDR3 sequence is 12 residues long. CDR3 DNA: TGTGCCAGCAGCCCACTGTACACTGAAGCTTTCTTT. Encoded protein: CASSPLYTEAFF. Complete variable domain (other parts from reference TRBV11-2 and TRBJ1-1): EAGVAQSPRYKIIEKRQSVAFWCNPISGHATLYWYQQILGQGPKLLIQFQNNGVVDDSQLPKDRFSAERLKGVDSTLKIQPAKLEDSAVYLCASSPLYTEAFFGQGTRLTVV.

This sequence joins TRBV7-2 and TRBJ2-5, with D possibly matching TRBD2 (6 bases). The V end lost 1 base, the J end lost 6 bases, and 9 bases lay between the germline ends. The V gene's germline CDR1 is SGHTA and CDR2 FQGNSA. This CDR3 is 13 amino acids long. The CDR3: CASSLGGEKTQYF. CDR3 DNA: TGTGCCAGCAGCTTAGGGGGGGAGAAGACCCAGTACTTC. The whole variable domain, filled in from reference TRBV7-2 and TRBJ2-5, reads GAGVSQSPSNKVTEKGKDVELRCDPISGHTALYWYRQSLGQGLEFLIYFQGNSAPDKSGLPSDRFSAERTGGSVSTLTIQRTQQEDSAVYLCASSLGGEKTQYFGPGTRLLVL.

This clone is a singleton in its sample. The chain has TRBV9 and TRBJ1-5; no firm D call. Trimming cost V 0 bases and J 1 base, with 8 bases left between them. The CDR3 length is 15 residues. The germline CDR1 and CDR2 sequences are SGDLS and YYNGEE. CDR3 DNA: TGTGCCAGCAGCGTAGGTATCGGCAGCAATCAGCCCCAGCATTTT. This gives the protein CASSVGIGSNQPQHF.

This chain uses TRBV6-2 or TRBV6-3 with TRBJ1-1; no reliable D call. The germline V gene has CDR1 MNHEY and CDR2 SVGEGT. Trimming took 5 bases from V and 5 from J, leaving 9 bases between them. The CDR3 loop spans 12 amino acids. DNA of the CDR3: TGTGCCAGCAGTAAACCTCAAACTGAAGCTTTCTTT. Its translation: CASSKPQTEAFF.

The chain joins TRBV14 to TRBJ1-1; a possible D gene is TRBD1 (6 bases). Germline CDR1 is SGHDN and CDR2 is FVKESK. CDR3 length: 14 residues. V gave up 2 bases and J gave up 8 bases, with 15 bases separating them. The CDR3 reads CASSQTGRTAEAFF. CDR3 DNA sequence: TGTGCCAGCAGCCAAACAGGGAGGACAGCAGAAGCTTTCTTT.

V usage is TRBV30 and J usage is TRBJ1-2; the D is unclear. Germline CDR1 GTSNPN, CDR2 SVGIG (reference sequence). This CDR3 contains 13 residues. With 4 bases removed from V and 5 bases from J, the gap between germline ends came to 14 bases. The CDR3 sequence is CAWIGRPGYGYTF. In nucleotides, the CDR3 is TGTGCCTGGATCGGCCGGCCTGGGTATGGCTACACCTTC.

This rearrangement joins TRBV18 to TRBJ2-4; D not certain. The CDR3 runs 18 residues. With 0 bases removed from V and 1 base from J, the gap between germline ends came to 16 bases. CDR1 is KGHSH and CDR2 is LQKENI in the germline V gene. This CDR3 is CASSPPQSETRAKNIQYF. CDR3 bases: TGTGCCAGCTCACCACCACAATCGGAGACGAGGGCCAAAAACATTCAGTACTTC.

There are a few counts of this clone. The CDR3 spells CASSAGTSGIDTQYF. The CDR3 region has the DNA TGTGCCAGCAGCGCTGGGACTAGCGGGATAGATACGCAGTATTTT. The V gene is TRBV9, the J gene TRBJ2-3; 13 bases line up with TRBD2. The V gene end was trimmed by 3 bases and the J gene end by 5 bases; junction bases not matched to a gene: 3. The CDR3 is 15 amino acids. Germline V CDR1 and CDR2: SGDLS, YYNGEE.

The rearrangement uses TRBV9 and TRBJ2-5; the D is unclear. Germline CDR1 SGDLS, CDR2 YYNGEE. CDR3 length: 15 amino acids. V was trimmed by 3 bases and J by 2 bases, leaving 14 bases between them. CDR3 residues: CASSEWNGRQETQYF. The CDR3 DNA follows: TGTGCCAGCAGCGAGTGGAACGGGCGGCAAGAGACCCAGTACTTC.